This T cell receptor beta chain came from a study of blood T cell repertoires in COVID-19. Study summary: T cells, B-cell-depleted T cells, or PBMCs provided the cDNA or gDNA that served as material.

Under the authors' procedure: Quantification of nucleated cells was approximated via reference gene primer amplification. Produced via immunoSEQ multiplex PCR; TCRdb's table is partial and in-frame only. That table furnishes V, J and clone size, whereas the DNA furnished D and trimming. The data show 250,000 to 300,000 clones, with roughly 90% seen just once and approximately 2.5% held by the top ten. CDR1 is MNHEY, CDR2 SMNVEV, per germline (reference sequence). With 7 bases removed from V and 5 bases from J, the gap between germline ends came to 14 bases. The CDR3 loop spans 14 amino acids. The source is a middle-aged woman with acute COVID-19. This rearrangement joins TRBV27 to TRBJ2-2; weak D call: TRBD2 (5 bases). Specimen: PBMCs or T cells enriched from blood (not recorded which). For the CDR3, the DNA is TGTGCCAGCACCCACGGGGATCTAACCGGGGAGCTGTTTTTT. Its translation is CASTHGDLTGELFF.